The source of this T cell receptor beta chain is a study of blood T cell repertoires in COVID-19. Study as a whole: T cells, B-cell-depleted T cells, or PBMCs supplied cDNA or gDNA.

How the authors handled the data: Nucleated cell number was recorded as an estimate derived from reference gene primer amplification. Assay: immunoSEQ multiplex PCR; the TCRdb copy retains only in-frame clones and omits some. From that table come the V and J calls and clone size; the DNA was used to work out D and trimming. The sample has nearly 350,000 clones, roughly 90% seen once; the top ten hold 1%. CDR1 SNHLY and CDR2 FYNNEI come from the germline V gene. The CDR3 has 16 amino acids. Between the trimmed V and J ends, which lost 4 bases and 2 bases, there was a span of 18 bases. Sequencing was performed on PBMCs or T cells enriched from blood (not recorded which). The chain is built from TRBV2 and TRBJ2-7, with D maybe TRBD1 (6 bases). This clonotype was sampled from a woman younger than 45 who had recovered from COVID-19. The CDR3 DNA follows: TGTGCCAGCAGTGCTCGTTTCTCGCAGGGGACCTACGAGCAGTACTTC. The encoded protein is CASSARFSQGTYEQYF. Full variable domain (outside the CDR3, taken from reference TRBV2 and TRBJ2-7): EPEVTQTPSHQVTQMGQEVILRCVPISNHLYFYWYRQILGQKVEFLVSFYNNEISEKSEIFDDQFSVERPDGSNFTLKIRSTKLEDSAMYFCASSARFSQGTYEQYFGPGTRLTVT.